Below, one T cell receptor (beta chain) is given with its context. This clonotype was detected only a few times. Its antigen specificity is not known. No base-level quality is on record; no much larger clone is a single base apart. All donors were healthy Caucasians. The twin cohort consisted of three pairs of female monozygotic twins, all aged 18 to 29 years. RNA for TCR libraries was isolated from peripheral blood mononuclear cells. Library method: 5' RACE. Instrument on record: Illumina HiSeq 2000. A universal primer binding site was introduced by template switching, and a unique molecular identifier was present in the final cDNA, enabling accurate counting of TCR cDNA molecules. Specific primers in the conserved constant-segment region were used to synthesize first-strand cDNA for the TCR alpha and beta chains. To control for contamination, each cDNA library was double barcoded with a SMART-Mk sample barcode plus Illumina barcodes. TruSeq adapter sequences and Illumina sample barcodes were added in two successive PCR steps. Sequencing of the TCR alpha and beta cDNA libraries was done on the Illumina HiSeq platform using custom primers. Under the source paper's analysis protocol: MiGEC processed the raw reads to extract unique molecular identifiers, while MiXCR was used to determine the CDR3 positions. Recombination models were inferred per individual with the repgenHMM and IGoR tools using an EM algorithm. Shared clonotype analysis was performed with the tcR package in R, normalizing sharing by the product of cloneset sizes. To study raw recombination free of thymic and clonal selection effects, out-of-frame nonproductive sequences were analyzed. TCRdb took the public reads, trimmed them with fastp at Q25, ran MiXCR for clone calling and kept in-frame beta chains. A single entry per CDR3 protein holds the most common genes and DNA from its merged rows. Clone size and V and J calls follow TCRdb, not the original study. For this sample the table gives some 690,000 distinct CDR3 sequences, of which about 20% were detected only once. The ten top clones hold 4.3% of the sample.

The sample comes from a study of identical twins listed by TCRdb under 2016. For the study in its entirety: TCR alpha and beta repertoires from monozygotic twins, unrelated adults of various ages and cord blood were deep-sequenced to test whether fetal clonotypes persist. To rule out contamination, the twin experiments were replicated at different times with different library preparation protocols.

Overall study outcomes, separate from this receptor: In monozygotic twins, out-of-frame TCR alpha sharing was systematically underestimated by recombination models, although the models agreed with sharing between unrelated individuals. In beta out-of-frame sequences, excess twin sharing was weaker, because having fewer shared sequences lowered the signal-to-noise ratio. Invariant T cells such as MAIT and iNKT could partly confound zero-insertion analyses, though diverse VJ usage argued against this for most clonotypes. Out-of-frame TCR alpha sequences shared between twins showed an excess of low generation-probability sequences compared with coincidental sharing between unrelated individuals. Fewer insertions were carried by abundant cord blood beta clonotypes, a similar but weaker trend appeared in young adult naive repertoires, and no such trend appeared in memory repertoires. Because the same donors could not be followed over many years, the conclusions depended on cross-sectional statistical analysis.

Measured from the cysteine to the phenylalanine, the CDR3 is 15 residues long. Solely the CDR3 DNA is kept, with 45 bases framed from the first base. Compared with germline, V lacks 6 bases and J lacks 1 base; bases without a gene match: 8. CDR1 is given as MNHNS and CDR2 as SASEGT, both from the germline V gene. This sample also appeared in a second study, on T cells expressing NK-cell markers. As that second paper reports: Three sorted T-cell subsets (CD3+CD56+NKG2C+, CD3+CD56+NKG2C- and CD3+CD56-NKG2C+) from roughly eight donors had their TCR beta-chain repertoires profiled. Among the eight sequenced donors, only one was HCMV-seronegative, while the other seven were HCMV-seropositive. To restrict sorting to alphabetaTCR-expressing T cells, an anti-gammadeltaTCR antibody was added in several experiments. For 6 or 7 donors, the dominant CD3+CD56+NKG2C+ clonotypes were among the top 10 CD8+ clonotypes and accounted for about 1.0-7.5% of CD8+ T cells. Those dominant clonotypes were again the most abundant among CD3+CD56-NKG2C+ cells in several donors, at about 25-65%. It remained unclear whether the expanded NKG2C-expressing T cell clones were specific for HCMV antigens. The study sequenced eight donors, all healthy volunteers chosen at random: three men and five women. A commercial ELISA kit detecting HCMV-specific IgG in serum was used to determine HCMV serostatus. For about 6 donors, unsorted PBMC were also used to sequence bulk peripheral blood T-cell repertoires. Reads were demultiplexed and grouped by UMI with MIGEC, and clonotypes were assembled and quantified with MiTCR. To remove erroneous sequences, TCR cDNA sequences were retained only when supported by two or more reads. The tcR package was used for downstream repertoire analysis, and clonotypes were matched across fractions by CDR3 nucleotide sequence plus V segment. Antigen specificity was annotated against VDJdb with VDJmatch, allowing one amino acid substitution in CDR3.

The receptor comes from a woman between 18 and 30 years old in good health. Here the chain combines TRBV6-1 and TRBJ1-1; a stretch of 7 junction bases matches TRBD1. The specimen sequenced was PBMCs. CDR3 reads: CASRGPGTANTEAFF. The DNA sequence reads TGTGCCAGCAGAGGTCCCGGGACAGCGAACACTGAAGCTTTCTTT.